The present TCR beta chain was sequenced within a study of T cell repertoires in cytomegalovirus infection. Study outcomes and limitations: The cumulative frequency of public TCR beta families identified carriers of CMV plus the relevant HLA. HLA-C-restricted CMV-specific TCR beta clonotypes prevailed in the ex vivo response.

This clonotype was observed at least ten times. Its antigen is not identified. TCRdb reprocessed the reads via MiXCR and lists one record per CDR3 protein. The table records 650,000 to 900,000 distinct CDR3 sequences, almost 30% of them present only once. This CDR3 has 16 residues. In germline, CDR1 is SGHTA, CDR2 FQGNSA. V was clipped by 5 bases and J by 0 bases, with 13 bases between them. The sequences come from cultured CD8+ T cells from PBMCs, collected from culture after CMV antigen stimulation. This chain joins TRBV7-2 and TRBJ1-4, with no clear D. This receptor was obtained from a human donor in good health (CMV status not recorded). Some clones in this sample may be carry-over from other donors' samples. The CDR3 here is CASSERSRATNEKLFF. The CDR3 DNA is TGTGCCAGCAGCGAGAGGTCGAGGGCAACTAATGAAAAACTGTTTTTT.